This T cell receptor (beta chain) was sequenced in a study of blood T cell repertoires in COVID-19. TCRdb keeps only in-frame clones here, not all; method: immunoSEQ multiplex PCR. Here the sample spans around 250,000 clones, around four fifths being singletons. After removal of 1 base from V and 4 bases from J, the junction contained 2 bases not matched to a gene. This CDR3 contains 15 residues. Germline CDR1 is LGHNA and CDR2 is YNFKEQ. The chain carries TRBV4-2 and TRBJ2-2; 8 nucleotides agree with TRBD1. Material for sequencing was PBMCs or T cells enriched from blood (not recorded which). The receptor comes from a man aged 25 to 40 with acute COVID-19. The CDR3 DNA follows: TGTGCCAGCAGCCAAGCAGGGGGCGGCACCGGGGAGCTGTTTTTT. Protein sequence: CASSQAGGGTGELFF.